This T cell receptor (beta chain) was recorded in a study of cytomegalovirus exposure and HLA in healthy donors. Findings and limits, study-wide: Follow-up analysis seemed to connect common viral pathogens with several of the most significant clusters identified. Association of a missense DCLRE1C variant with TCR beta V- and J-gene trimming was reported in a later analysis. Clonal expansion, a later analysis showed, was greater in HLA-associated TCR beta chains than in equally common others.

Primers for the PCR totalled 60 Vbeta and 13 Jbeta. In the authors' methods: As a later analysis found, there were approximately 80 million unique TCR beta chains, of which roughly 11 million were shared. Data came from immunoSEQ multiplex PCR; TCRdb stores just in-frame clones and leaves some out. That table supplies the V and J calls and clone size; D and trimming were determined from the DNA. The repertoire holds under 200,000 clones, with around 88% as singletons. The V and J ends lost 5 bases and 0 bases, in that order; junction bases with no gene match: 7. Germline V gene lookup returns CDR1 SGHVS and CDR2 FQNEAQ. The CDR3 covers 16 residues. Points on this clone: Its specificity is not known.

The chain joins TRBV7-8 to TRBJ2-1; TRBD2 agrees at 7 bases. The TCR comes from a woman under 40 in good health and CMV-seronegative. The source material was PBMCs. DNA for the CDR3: TGTGCCAGCAGCCCCCCCGGCGGGGGCTCCTACAATGAGCAGTTCTTC. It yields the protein CASSPPGGGSYNEQFF.